Following are 6 T cell receptor beta chains from one sample sequenced in a study of control samples from healthy donors and cancer patients. Here immunoSEQ multiplex PCR was the method, and the copy in TCRdb shows in-frame clones only, minus some. Here the sample spans about 160,000 clones, 94% being singletons. The sequenced material came from blood. The receptor source for this set is a woman aged 40 to 55 in good health.

The chain recombines TRBV12-3 or TRBV12-4 with TRBJ1-6, with a possible D match to TRBD1 (5 bases). The length of the CDR3 is 12 residues. V shed 6 bases and J shed 9 bases, with 9 bases lying between them. CDR3 nucleotides: TGTGCCAGCAGCTCAGGGTTTTCACCCCTCCACTTT. It encodes CASSSGFSPLHF.

This chain connects TRBV19 to TRBJ2-3, with TRBD2 matching over 9 bases. In germline, CDR1 is LNHDA, CDR2 SQIVND (reference sequence). V was pared by 2 bases and J by 3 bases, with 3 bases of the junction left unmatched. CDR3 length: 15 residues. DNA for the CDR3: TGTGCCAGTAGTATATCCCTAGCGGGGACAGATACGCAGTATTTT. Translating it yields CASSISLAGTDTQYF.

This clone appeared a few times. The V and J genes are TRBV25-1 and TRBJ1-2; 8 bases are a match to TRBD1. The junction had 4 bases not matched to a gene; V was cut back by 1 base and J by 6 bases. The CDR3 has 14 residues. Looked up from germline, CDR1 is MGHDK and CDR2 is SYGVNS. The CDR3: CASSEFDRGNGYTF. The CDR3, as DNA: TGTGCCAGCAGTGAATTTGACAGGGGCAATGGCTACACCTTC.

V gene TRBV7-2 combines with J gene TRBJ1-3, with D hard to call. The CDR3 spans 16 residues. CDR1 SGHTA and CDR2 FQGNSA come from the germline V gene. Trimming shortened V by 5 bases and J by 0 bases, and 14 bases separated the two germline ends. This CDR3 reads CASSLQPGSSGNTIYF. The CDR3, as DNA: TGTGCCAGCAGCCTACAACCGGGGAGCTCTGGAAACACCATATATTTT.

The chain employs TRBV19 and TRBJ1-2; 9 bases agree with TRBD1. With 6 bases clipped from V and 3 bases from J, the junction kept 5 bases outside the gene matches. There are 14 residues in the CDR3. Germline lookup yields CDR1 LNHDA and CDR2 SQIVND (reference sequence). As DNA, the CDR3 is TGTGCCAGTAGCACTCGGACAGGGGACTATGGCTACACCTTC. Protein: CASSTRTGDYGYTF.

This rearrangement joins TRBV10-3 to TRBJ1-3; maybe TRBD1 (5 bases). Looked up from germline, CDR1 is ENHRY and CDR2 is SYGVKD. This CDR3 contains 12 residues. V lost 11 bases to trimming and J lost 11 bases, with 19 bases between them. CDR3 coding DNA: TGTGCCCTGACCGGGACGGACTCGGCCATATATTTT. Amino acid sequence: CALTGTDSAIYF.